These 27 T cell receptor beta chains came from one sample sequenced in a study of cytomegalovirus exposure and HLA in healthy donors. PCR used 60 Vbeta primers and 13 Jbeta primers. Measured with immunoSEQ multiplex PCR; TCRdb has only the in-frame clones, and not every one. Here the sample spans 100,000 to 120,000 clones, 78% being singletons. The sequenced sample was PBMCs. The receptors originated from a man aged 25-45 years in good health and CMV-seronegative.

This chain connects TRBV19 to TRBJ2-7; 8 bases line up with TRBD1. The trim removed 7 bases at V and 3 bases at J, leaving 8 bases unmatched. CDR3 length equals 14 residues. Germline CDR1 reads LNHDA; CDR2 reads SQIVND (reference sequence). The CDR3 region is CASKRQGIGYEQYF. The CDR3 coding sequence is TGTGCCAGTAAGCGACAGGGGATAGGCTACGAGCAGTACTTC.

The chain employs TRBV5-1 and TRBJ2-2; weak D call: TRBD1 (5 bases). Looked up from germline, CDR1 is SGHRS and CDR2 is YFSETQ. The CDR3 runs 17 residues. With 0 bases removed from V and 0 bases from J, the gap between germline ends came to 12 bases. CDR3 amino acids: CASSLGLGASNTGELFF. The CDR3, as DNA: TGCGCCAGCAGCTTGGGGTTAGGGGCGTCGAACACCGGGGAGCTGTTTTTT.

The rearrangement uses TRBV25-1 and TRBJ2-3, with D possibly being TRBD1 (6 bases). CDR1 and CDR2 (germline): MGHDK, SYGVNS. The CDR3 is made up of 16 amino acids. Trimming left V 4 bases short and J 0 bases short, with 14 bases between. CDR3 in DNA: TGTGCCAGCAGTGGCCTCACAGGGTTTAGCACAGATACGCAGTATTTT. This sequence encodes CASSGLTGFSTDTQYF.

The chain uses TRBV6-5 and TRBJ1-1; tentative D call: TRBD1 (6 bases). Trimming took off 10 bases at V and 1 base at J, with 16 bases between the two ends. The CDR3 is 14 amino acids. Germline V gene sequence: CDR1 MNHEY, CDR2 SVGAGI. DNA for the CDR3: TGTGCCACCGCACCCACACAGGGGAACACTGAAGCTTTCTTT. Encoded protein: CATAPTQGNTEAFF.

This rearrangement joins TRBV7-8 to TRBJ1-1; D not certain. The CDR3 has 14 amino acids. Germline V lookup: CDR1 SGHVS, CDR2 FQNEAQ. V dropped 3 bases and J dropped 0 bases, with 8 bases sitting between them. The CDR3 sequence: CASSFGTVNTEAFF. DNA of the CDR3: TGTGCCAGCAGCTTTGGCACAGTGAACACTGAAGCTTTCTTT.

The V gene is TRBV19, the J gene TRBJ1-1; 8 bases line up with TRBD1. The CDR3 runs to 13 residues. The germline gives CDR1 LNHDA, CDR2 SQIVND (reference sequence). V lost 2 bases, J lost 8 bases, and 4 bases stayed unmatched. The CDR3 here is CASSIQQGEEAFF. Written as DNA, the CDR3 is TGTGCCAGTAGTATACAACAGGGGGAAGAAGCTTTCTTT.

The rearrangement joins TRBV6-1 to TRBJ1-5; D ambiguous. The CDR3 is 14 residues long. V was trimmed by 0 bases and J by 7 bases, leaving 10 bases between them. CDR1 MNHNS and CDR2 SASEGT come from the germline V gene. The CDR3 coding sequence is TGTGCCAGCAGTGAAGCGTCGAGGAGGCAGCCCCAGCATTTT. This encodes CASSEASRRQPQHF.

This clone was seen once. The chain joins TRBV7-2 to TRBJ2-3, with D possibly TRBD2 on 6 matching bases. CDR3 length: 14 amino acids. Trimming cost V 5 bases and J 6 bases, with 15 bases left between them. CDR1 is SGHTA, CDR2 FQGNSA, per germline. The CDR3 sequence is CASSPLRGSDTQYF. DNA for the CDR3: TGTGCCAGCAGCCCCCTCCGGGGGAGTGATACGCAGTATTTT.

The rearrangement links TRBV10-2 to TRBJ1-1, with D perhaps TRBD1 (5 bases). This CDR3 comprises 18 residues. V was trimmed by 0 bases and J by 0 bases, leaving 17 bases between them. Germline V gene sequence: CDR1 WSHSY, CDR2 SAAADI. CDR3 DNA: TGCGCCAGCAGTGAGTCGGATGGGATGGGGCGTATGAACACTGAAGCTTTCTTT. It yields the protein CASSESDGMGRMNTEAFF.

The chain couples TRBV15 to TRBJ2-1; 7 bases line up with TRBD2. CDR1 and CDR2 (germline): LNHNV, YYDKDF (reference sequence). The CDR3 totals 15 residues. With 0 bases clipped from V and 6 bases from J, the junction kept 5 bases outside the gene matches. Here the CDR3 DNA reads TGTGCCACCAGCAGAGATGCGCTAGCGGCCAATGAGCAGTTCTTC. It codes for CATSRDALAANEQFF.

This sequence joins TRBV4-3 and TRBJ2-7, with D possibly matching TRBD1 (5 bases). V was pared by 1 base and J by 6 bases, with 10 bases between. The CDR3 is made up of 13 amino acids. Looked up from germline, CDR1 is LGHNA and CDR2 is YSLEER. CDR3: CASSQGQLAEQYF. The CDR3 region has the DNA TGCGCCAGCAGCCAAGGACAGCTCGCCGAGCAGTACTTC.

The rearrangement links TRBV9 to TRBJ2-1, with a possible D match to TRBD1 (7 bases). Germline CDR1 SGDLS, CDR2 YYNGEE. Between the trimmed V and J ends, which lost 0 bases and 5 bases, there was a span of 12 bases. The CDR3 has 15 residues. CDR3 bases: TGTGCCAGCAGCGTAGCGGGCAGGGGGGACAATGAGCAGTTCTTC. It codes for CASSVAGRGDNEQFF. The full variable domain, with the rest looked up from reference TRBV9 and TRBJ2-1, is DSGVTQTPKHLITATGQRVTLRCSPRSGDLSVYWYQQSLDQGLQFLIQYYNGEERAKGNILERFSAQQFPDLHSELNLSSLELGDSALYFCASSVAGRGDNEQFFGPGTRLTVL.

This clone turned up a few times. The chain employs TRBV5-4 and TRBJ2-7; unclear D gene. V was pared by 0 bases and J by 2 bases, with 6 bases between. The CDR3 consists of 13 residues. Looked up from germline, CDR1 is SGHNT and CDR2 is YYREEE (reference sequence). CDR3 amino acids: CASSLDRPYEQYF. As DNA, the CDR3 is TGTGCCAGCAGCTTGGACAGACCCTACGAGCAGTACTTC.

The rearrangement joins TRBV5-3 to TRBJ1-5, with D maybe TRBD1 (6 bases). TRBV5-3 is an ORF for which the function is uncertain. CDR3 length: 19 amino acids. V was trimmed by 4 bases and J by 5 bases, leaving 28 bases between them. In nucleotides, the CDR3 is TGTGCCAGAAGCCGAGACAGCCCAGGGGTTAGGGTAAAGGATCAGCCCCAGCATTTT. This encodes CARSRDSPGVRVKDQPQHF.

This sequence joins TRBV6-4 and TRBJ1-1; D perhaps matches TRBD1 (5 bases). CDR3 size: 14 residues. V was pared by 0 bases and J by 4 bases, with 9 bases between. Germline-derived CDR1 and CDR2 are MRHNA and SNTAGT. Written as DNA, the CDR3 is TGTGCCAGCAGTGACTCGGGGGAGGGCACTGAAGCTTTCTTT. Amino acid sequence: CASSDSGEGTEAFF.

The chain links TRBV11-2 to TRBJ1-1; D is ambiguous. CDR1 SGHAT and CDR2 FQNNGV come from the germline V gene. V was pared by 5 bases and J by 2 bases, with 15 bases between. This CDR3 has 15 residues. The CDR3 sequence: CASSRLGSVNTEAFF. The CDR3 DNA reads TGTGCCAGCAGCAGGTTGGGGAGCGTAAACACTGAAGCTTTCTTT.

V and J are TRBV10-3 and TRBJ2-3, with a tentative D call TRBD1 (5 bases). The germline gives CDR1 ENHRY, CDR2 SYGVKD. CDR3 length: 15 residues. The V end lost 3 bases, the J end lost 4 bases, and 14 bases lay between the germline ends. CDR3 residues: CAISDGASAADTQYF. The CDR3 DNA is TGTGCCATCAGTGATGGGGCTTCGGCAGCAGATACGCAGTATTTT.

This clone occurred a few times. This chain joins TRBV18 and TRBJ2-7; the match to TRBD2 covers 9 bases. Trimming removed 2 bases from V and 2 bases from J; junction bases left unmatched: 10. The CDR3 has 17 amino acids. CDR1 KGHSH and CDR2 LQKENI come from the germline V gene. CDR3 DNA sequence: TGTGCCAGCTCACCAGGAATTTCCGGGACTAGCCCCTACGAGCAGTACTTC. Translated: CASSPGISGTSPYEQYF.

This clone was counted a single time. This chain connects TRBV19 to TRBJ2-7, with TRBD2 matching 7 bases. The CDR3 spans 15 residues. Trimming took 5 bases from V and 1 from J; bases not matched to a gene: 8. Germline V lookup: CDR1 LNHDA, CDR2 SQIVND (reference sequence). CDR3 sequence (DNA): TGTGCCAGTAGTTATGGGAGGGCTCCTTCCTACGAGCAGTACTTC. Translating gives CASSYGRAPSYEQYF.

V usage is TRBV5-8 and J usage is TRBJ1-6; D is uncertain. Per germline, CDR1 SGHTS and CDR2 YDEGEE. There are 15 residues in the CDR3. The V and J ends lost 0 bases and 4 bases respectively, with 8 bases between them. Here the CDR3 reads CASSLGGEYNSPLHF. CDR3 DNA sequence: TGTGCCAGCAGCTTGGGCGGGGAATATAATTCACCCCTCCACTTT.

V and J are TRBV6-4 and TRBJ2-5, with 7 bases that match TRBD1. Germline CDR1 is MRHNA and CDR2 is SNTAGT. With V trimmed by 2 bases and J by 4 bases, 10 bases remained unmatched. The CDR3 has 16 residues. CDR3 loop: CASSDPEDRLAETQYF. The CDR3 DNA sequence: TGTGCCAGCAGTGACCCAGAGGACAGGTTGGCAGAGACCCAGTACTTC.

About this clone: At one of its ends the junction is not consistent with the germline gene, which may arise from a read error. This chain links TRBV19 with TRBJ2-3; 9 bases are a match to TRBD2. The CDR3 is 16 residues long. Germline CDR1 and CDR2: LNHDA and SQIVND (reference sequence). The CDR3 coding sequence is TGTGCCAGTAGTAATCGAAGAGGGACTAGCAGAGATACGCAGTATTTT. It yields the protein CASSNRRGTSRDTQYF.

A few counts support this clone. The chain is built from TRBV6-5 and TRBJ1-1, with 7 nucleotides matching TRBD1. Germline CDR1 is MNHEY and CDR2 is SVGAGI. The CDR3 covers 13 residues. J was trimmed by 7 bases and V by 2 bases; bases with no gene match: 4. The CDR3 sequence is CASSYTNRGEAFF. DNA for the CDR3: TGTGCCAGCAGTTACACGAACAGGGGTGAAGCTTTCTTT.

This rearrangement joins TRBV27 to TRBJ2-7; 11 bases agree with TRBD2. Per the germline V gene, CDR1 is MNHEY and CDR2 is SMNVEV (reference sequence). This CDR3 region has 16 residues. V was clipped by 5 bases and J by 1 base; unmatched bases: 7. The CDR3 coding sequence is TGTGCCAGCAGTCGACTAGCGGGAACGTTATCCTACGAGCAGTACTTC. Translated, it gives CASSRLAGTLSYEQYF.

V is TRBV5-1 and J is TRBJ1-1, with D perhaps matching TRBD1 (6 bases). Trimming shortened V by 2 bases and J by 7 bases, and 9 bases separated the two germline ends. The germline V gene encodes CDR1 SGHRS and CDR2 YFSETQ. This CDR3 spans 12 amino acids. The CDR3 sequence: CASSLQGYEAFF. The CDR3 DNA reads as TGCGCCAGCAGCTTACAGGGTTATGAAGCTTTCTTT.

The count of this clone is one. This chain uses TRBV5-1 with TRBJ1-2; unclear D gene. Germline-derived CDR1 and CDR2 are SGHRS and YFSETQ. CDR3 length: 14 residues. The V and J ends lost 0 bases and 8 bases respectively, with 14 bases between them. CDR3 residues: CASSLAVAGDGYTF. CDR3 sequence (DNA): TGCGCCAGCAGCTTGGCCGTGGCAGGCGACGGCTACACCTTC.

V usage is TRBV5-4 and J usage is TRBJ1-1; a possible D gene is TRBD1 (6 bases). Trimming took 4 bases from V and 0 from J, leaving 13 bases between them. This CDR3 is 15 amino acids long. Germline lookup yields CDR1 SGHNT and CDR2 YYREEE (reference sequence). CDR3 loop: CASSLAGALNTEAFF. The CDR3 nucleotides read TGTGCCAGCAGCCTGGCAGGGGCTCTGAACACTGAAGCTTTCTTT.